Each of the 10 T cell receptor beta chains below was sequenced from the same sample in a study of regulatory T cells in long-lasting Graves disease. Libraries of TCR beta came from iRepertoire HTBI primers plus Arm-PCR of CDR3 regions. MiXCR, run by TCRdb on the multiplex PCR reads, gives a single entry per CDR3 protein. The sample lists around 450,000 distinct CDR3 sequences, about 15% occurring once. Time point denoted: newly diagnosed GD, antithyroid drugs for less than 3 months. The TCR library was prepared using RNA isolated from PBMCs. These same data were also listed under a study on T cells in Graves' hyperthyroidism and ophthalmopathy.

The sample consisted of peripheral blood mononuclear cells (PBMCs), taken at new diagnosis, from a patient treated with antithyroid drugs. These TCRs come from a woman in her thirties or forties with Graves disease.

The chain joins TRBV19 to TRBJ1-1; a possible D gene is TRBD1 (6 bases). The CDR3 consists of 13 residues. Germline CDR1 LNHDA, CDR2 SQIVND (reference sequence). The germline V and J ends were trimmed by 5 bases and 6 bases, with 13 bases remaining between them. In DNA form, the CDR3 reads TGTGCCAGTAGTTACCAGGGGTCCTCTGAAGCTTTCTTT. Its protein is CASSYQGSSEAFF.

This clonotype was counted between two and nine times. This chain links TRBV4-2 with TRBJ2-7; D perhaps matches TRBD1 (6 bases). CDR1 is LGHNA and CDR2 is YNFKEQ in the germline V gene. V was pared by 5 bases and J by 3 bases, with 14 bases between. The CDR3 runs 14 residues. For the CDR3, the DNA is TGTGCCAGCAGCTTGGGACATACTAACTACGAGCAGTACTTC. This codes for CASSLGHTNYEQYF.

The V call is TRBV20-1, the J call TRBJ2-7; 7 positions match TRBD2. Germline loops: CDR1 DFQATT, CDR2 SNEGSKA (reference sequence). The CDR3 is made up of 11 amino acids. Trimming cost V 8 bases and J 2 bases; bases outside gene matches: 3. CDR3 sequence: CSLADAYEQYF. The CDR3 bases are TGCAGTCTAGCGGATGCCTACGAGCAGTACTTC.

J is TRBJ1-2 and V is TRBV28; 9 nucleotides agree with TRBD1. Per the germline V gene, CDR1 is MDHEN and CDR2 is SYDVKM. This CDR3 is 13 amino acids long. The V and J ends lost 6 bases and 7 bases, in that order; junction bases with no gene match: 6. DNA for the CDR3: TGTGCCAGCAGGGGACAGGGTACTTCTGGCTACACCTTC. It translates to CASRGQGTSGYTF.

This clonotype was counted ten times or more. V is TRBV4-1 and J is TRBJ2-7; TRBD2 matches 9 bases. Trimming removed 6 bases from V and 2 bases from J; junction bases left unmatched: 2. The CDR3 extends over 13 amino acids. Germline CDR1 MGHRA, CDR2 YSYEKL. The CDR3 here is CASRPSGTYEQYF. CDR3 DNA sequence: TGCGCCAGCAGGCCTAGCGGGACCTACGAGCAGTACTTC.

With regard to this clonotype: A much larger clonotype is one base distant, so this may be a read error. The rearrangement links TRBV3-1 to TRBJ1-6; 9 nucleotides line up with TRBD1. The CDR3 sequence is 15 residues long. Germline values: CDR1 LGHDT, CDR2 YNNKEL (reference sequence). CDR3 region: CAGSQGTGSDSPLHF. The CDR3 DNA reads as TGTGCCGGCAGCCAAGGGACAGGGTCGGATTCACCCCTCCACTTT.

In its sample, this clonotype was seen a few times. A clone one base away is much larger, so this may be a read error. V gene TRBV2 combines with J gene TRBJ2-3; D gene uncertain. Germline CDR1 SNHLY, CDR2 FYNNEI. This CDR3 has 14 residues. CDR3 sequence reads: CASSAFGVTDAQYF. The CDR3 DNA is TGTGCCAGCAGTGCTTTTGGTGTCACAGATGCGCAGTATTTT.

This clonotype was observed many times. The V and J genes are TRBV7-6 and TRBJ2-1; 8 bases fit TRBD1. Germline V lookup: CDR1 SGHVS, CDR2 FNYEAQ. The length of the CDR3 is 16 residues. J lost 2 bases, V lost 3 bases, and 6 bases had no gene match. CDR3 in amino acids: CASSLTDREAYNEQFF. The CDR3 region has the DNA TGTGCCAGCAGCTTGACGGACAGGGAAGCCTACAATGAGCAGTTCTTC. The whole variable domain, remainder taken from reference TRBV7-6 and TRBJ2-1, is GAGVSQSPRYKVTKRGQDVALRCDPISGHVSLYWYRQALGQGPEFLTYFNYEAQQDKSGLPNDRFSAERPEGSISTLTIQRTEQRDSAMYRCASSLTDREAYNEQFFGPGTRLTVL.

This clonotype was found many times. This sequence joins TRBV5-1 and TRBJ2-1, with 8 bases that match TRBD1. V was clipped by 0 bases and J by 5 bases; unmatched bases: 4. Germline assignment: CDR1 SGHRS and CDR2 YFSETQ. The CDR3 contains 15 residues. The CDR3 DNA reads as TGCGCCAGCAGCTTGGGGTCGGGACAGGACAATGAGCAGTTCTTC. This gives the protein CASSLGSGQDNEQFF.

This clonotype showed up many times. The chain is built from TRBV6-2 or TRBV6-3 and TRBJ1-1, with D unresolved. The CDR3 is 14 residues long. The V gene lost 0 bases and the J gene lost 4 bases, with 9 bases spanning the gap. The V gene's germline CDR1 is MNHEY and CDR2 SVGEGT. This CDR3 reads CASSYSDGITEAFF. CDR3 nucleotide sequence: TGTGCCAGCAGTTACTCAGATGGGATCACTGAAGCTTTCTTT.